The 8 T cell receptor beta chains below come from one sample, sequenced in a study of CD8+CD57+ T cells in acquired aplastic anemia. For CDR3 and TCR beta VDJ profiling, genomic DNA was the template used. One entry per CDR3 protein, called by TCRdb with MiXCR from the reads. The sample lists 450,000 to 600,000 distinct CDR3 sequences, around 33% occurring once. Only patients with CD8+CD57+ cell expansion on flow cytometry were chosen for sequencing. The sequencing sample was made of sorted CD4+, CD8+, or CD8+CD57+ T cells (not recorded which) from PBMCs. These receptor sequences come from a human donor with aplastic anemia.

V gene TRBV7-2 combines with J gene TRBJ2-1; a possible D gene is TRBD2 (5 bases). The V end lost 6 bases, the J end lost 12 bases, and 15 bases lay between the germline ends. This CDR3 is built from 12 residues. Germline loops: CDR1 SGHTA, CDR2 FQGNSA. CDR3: CASSYEGVWQFF. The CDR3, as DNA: TGTGCCAGCAGTTACGAGGGCGTTTGGCAGTTCTTC.

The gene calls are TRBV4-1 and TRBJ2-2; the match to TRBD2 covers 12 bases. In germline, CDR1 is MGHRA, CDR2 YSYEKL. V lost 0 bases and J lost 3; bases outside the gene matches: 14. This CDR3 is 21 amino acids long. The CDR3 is CASSQDTETSGSSWDTGELFF. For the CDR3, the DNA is TGCGCCAGCAGCCAAGATACCGAGACTAGCGGGAGTTCATGGGACACCGGGGAGCTGTTTTTT.

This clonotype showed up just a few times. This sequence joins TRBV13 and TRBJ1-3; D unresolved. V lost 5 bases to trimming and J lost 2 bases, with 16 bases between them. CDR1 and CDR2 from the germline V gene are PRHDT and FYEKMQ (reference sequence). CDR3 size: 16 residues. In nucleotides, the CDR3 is TGTGCCAGCAGCCCAGGAGGTAGGGTGACTGGAAACACCATATATTTT. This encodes CASSPGGRVTGNTIYF.

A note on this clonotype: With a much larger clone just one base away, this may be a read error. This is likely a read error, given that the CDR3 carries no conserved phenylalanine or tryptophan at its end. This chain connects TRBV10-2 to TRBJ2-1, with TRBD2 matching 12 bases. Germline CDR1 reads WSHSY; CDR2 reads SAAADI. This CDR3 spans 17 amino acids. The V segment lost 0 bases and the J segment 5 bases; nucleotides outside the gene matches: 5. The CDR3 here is CASSESPSGRGHNEQFL. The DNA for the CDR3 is TGCGCCAGCAGTGAGTCGCCTAGCGGGAGGGGGCACAATGAGCAGTTCCTC.

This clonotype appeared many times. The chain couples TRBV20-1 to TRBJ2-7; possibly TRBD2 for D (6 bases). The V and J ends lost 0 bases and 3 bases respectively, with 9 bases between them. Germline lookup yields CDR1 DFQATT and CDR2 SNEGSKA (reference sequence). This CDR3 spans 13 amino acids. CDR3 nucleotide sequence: TGCAGTGCTAGAGATAGGAGGGACTACGAGCAGTACTTC. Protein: CSARDRRDYEQYF.

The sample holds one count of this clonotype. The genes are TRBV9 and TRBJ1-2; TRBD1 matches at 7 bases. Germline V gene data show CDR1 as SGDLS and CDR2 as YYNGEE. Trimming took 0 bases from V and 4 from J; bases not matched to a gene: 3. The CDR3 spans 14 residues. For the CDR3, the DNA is TGTGCCAGCAGCGTAGAACAGGGGCTCTATGGCTACACCTTC. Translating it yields CASSVEQGLYGYTF.

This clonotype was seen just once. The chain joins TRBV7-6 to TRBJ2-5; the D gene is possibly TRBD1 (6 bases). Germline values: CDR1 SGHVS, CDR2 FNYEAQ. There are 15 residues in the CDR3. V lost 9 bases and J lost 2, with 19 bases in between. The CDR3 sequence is CASGRFRGEQETQYF. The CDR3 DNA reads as TGTGCCAGTGGCCGTTTCAGGGGCGAACAAGAGACCCAGTACTTC.

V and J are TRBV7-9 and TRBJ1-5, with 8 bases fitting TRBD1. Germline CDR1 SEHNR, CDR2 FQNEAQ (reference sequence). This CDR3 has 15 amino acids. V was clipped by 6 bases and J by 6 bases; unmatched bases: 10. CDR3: CASSPRTGSSQPQHF. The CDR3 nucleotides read TGTGCCAGCAGTCCTCGGACAGGGTCGTCTCAGCCCCAGCATTTT.